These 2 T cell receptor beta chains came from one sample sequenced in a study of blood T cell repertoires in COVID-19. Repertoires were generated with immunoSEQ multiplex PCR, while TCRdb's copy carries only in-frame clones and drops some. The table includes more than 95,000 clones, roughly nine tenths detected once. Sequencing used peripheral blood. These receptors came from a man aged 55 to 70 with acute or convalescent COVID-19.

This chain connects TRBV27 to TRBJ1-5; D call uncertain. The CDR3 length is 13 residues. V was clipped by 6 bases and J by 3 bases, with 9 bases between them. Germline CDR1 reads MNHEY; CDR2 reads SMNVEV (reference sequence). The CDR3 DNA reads TGTGCCAGCAGGAGTAGTATCAATCAGCCCCAGCATTTT. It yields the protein CASRSSINQPQHF.

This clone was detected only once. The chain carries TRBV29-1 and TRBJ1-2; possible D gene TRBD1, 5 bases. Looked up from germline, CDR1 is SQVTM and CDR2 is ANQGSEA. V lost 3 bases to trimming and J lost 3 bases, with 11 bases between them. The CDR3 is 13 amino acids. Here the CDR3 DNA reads TGCAGCGTTGACAGGGAGGCTGACTATGGCTACACCTTC. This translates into CSVDREADYGYTF. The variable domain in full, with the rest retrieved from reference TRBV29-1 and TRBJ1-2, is SAVISQKPSRDICQRGTSLTIQCQVDSQVTMMFWYRQQPGQSLTLIATANQGSEATYESGFVIDKFPISRPNLTFSTLTVSNMSPEDSSIYLCSVDREADYGYTFGSGTRLTVV.